The 10 T cell receptor beta chains in this list originate from one sample, sequenced in a study of post-analysis software for immune sequencing data (dated by TCRdb to between 2014 and 2017). What the authors observed across the whole study: Patients showed significantly higher frequencies than controls for about 5 TRBV segments, among them TRBV5-6, TRBV5-1 and TRBV20-1.

Libraries were constructed by PCR. Sequencing relied on an Illumina HiSeq 2500. To reduce PCR and sequencing biases, unique molecular identifiers were incorporated into the TCR beta cDNA libraries. The public reads were run again by TCRdb, first through fastp at Q25 and then through MiXCR, and only productive beta chains were kept. Rows are combined by CDR3 protein, so each entry shows the most common genes and DNA. Within this sample are around 700,000 distinct CDR3 sequences, with over 45% of them counted one time only. Of the sample, about 11% falls within the top ten clones. For these TCRs, the target antigens are not known. The sample comprised blood. The receptors shown here come from a girl aged 2 to 9 with multiple sclerosis.

The chain uses TRBV12-3 or TRBV12-4 and TRBJ1-4; D possibly corresponds to TRBD1 (5 bases). The V gene lost 2 bases and the J gene lost 8 bases, with 12 bases spanning the gap. The CDR3 consists of 14 residues. CDR3 residues: CASSLRGPQEKLFF. CDR3 DNA sequence: TGTGCCAGCAGTTTAAGGGGCCCCCAGGAAAAACTGTTTTTT.

The rearrangement links TRBV12-3 or TRBV12-4 to TRBJ1-2; TRBD1 might be the D (5 bases). V was clipped by 5 bases and J by 4 bases, with 14 bases between them. CDR3 length: 14 amino acids. This CDR3 is CASSPGSGGYGYTF. The CDR3 coding sequence is TGTGCCAGCAGTCCAGGGTCGGGGGGCTATGGCTACACCTTC.

This clonotype was seen a handful of times. The chain is built from TRBV20-1 and TRBJ1-4, with TRBD1 as a possible D gene (5 bases). Trimming removed 2 bases from V and 7 bases from J, with 11 bases in between. This CDR3 has 13 amino acids. Germline CDR1 reads DFQATT; CDR2 reads SNEGSKA (reference sequence). CDR3 sequence (DNA): TGCAGTGCTAGACGGGGGGTAGGTGAAAAACTGTTTTTT. It specifies CSARRGVGEKLFF.

A few counts support this clonotype. This chain links TRBV18 with TRBJ2-5, with unresolved D. CDR3 length equals 14 residues. Looked up from germline, CDR1 is KGHSH and CDR2 is LQKENI. V was shortened by 0 bases and J by 2 bases, with 7 bases between the two germline ends. CDR3 loop: CASSPPGSQETQYF. CDR3 sequence (DNA): TGTGCCAGCTCACCACCCGGCAGTCAAGAGACCCAGTACTTC.

The rearrangement links TRBV5-1 to TRBJ1-2; perhaps TRBD1 as D (5 bases). CDR3 length: 16 residues. Trimming shortened V by 4 bases and J by 8 bases, and 24 bases separated the two germline ends. CDR1 and CDR2 (germline): SGHRS, YFSETQ. The CDR3 sequence is CASSRNGDSSSGGYTF. The CDR3 DNA sequence: TGCGCCAGCAGCCGCAATGGGGACTCCTCAAGTGGCGGCTACACCTTC. Full variable domain (outside the CDR3, taken from reference TRBV5-1 and TRBJ1-2): KAGVTQTPRYLIKTRGQQVTLSCSPISGHRSVSWYQQTPGQGLQFLFEYFSETQRNKGNFPGRFSGRQFSNSRSEMNVSTLELGDSALYLCASSRNGDSSSGGYTFGSGTRLTVV.

This clonotype was observed a handful of times. The gene calls are TRBV7-6 and TRBJ2-1, with a tentative D call TRBD2 (5 bases). Per germline, CDR1 SGHVS and CDR2 FNYEAQ. V was clipped by 1 base and J by 7 bases, with 23 bases between them. This CDR3 is built from 18 residues. The CDR3 DNA reads TGTGCCAGCAGCTTAGGGCTTGGGAGAGGCCTAGAACAAAATGAGCAGTTCTTC. Encoded protein: CASSLGLGRGLEQNEQFF. The full variable domain, its missing parts supplied by reference TRBV7-6 and TRBJ2-1, is GAGVSQSPRYKVTKRGQDVALRCDPISGHVSLYWYRQALGQGPEFLTYFNYEAQQDKSGLPNDRFSAERPEGSISTLTIQRTEQRDSAMYRCASSLGLGRGLEQNEQFFGPGTRLTVL.

The V and J genes are TRBV28 and TRBJ2-6, with D tentatively TRBD2 (6 bases). Trimming cost V 6 bases and J 0 bases, with 15 bases left between them. Germline CDR1 is MDHEN and CDR2 is SYDVKM. CDR3 size: 17 residues. CDR3 nucleotide sequence: TGTGCCAGCAGGTTAAAGCGGGCCCTCTCTGGGGCCAACGTCCTGACTTTC. Its translation is CASRLKRALSGANVLTF.

Written as DNA, the CDR3 is TGTGCCACCAGCAGAGAAATTTTGACTAGCAATGAGCAGTTCTTC. The encoded protein is CATSREILTSNEQFF. The gene calls are TRBV15 and TRBJ2-1; the D gene is possibly TRBD2 (6 bases). V lost 0 bases to trimming and J lost 6 bases, with 12 bases between them. Germline V gene lookup returns CDR1 LNHNV and CDR2 YYDKDF (reference sequence). This CDR3 is 15 amino acids long.

This rearrangement joins TRBV20-1 to TRBJ2-4, with D maybe TRBD2 (5 bases). Germline V gives CDR1 DFQATT, CDR2 SNEGSKA (reference sequence). The CDR3 length is 13 residues. V lost 5 bases to trimming and J lost 6 bases, with 14 bases between them. CDR3 bases: TGCAGTGCTGGGCCACCGGCGGGAAACATTCAGTACTTC. Protein sequence: CSAGPPAGNIQYF.

The table lists this clonotype with a few counts. The chain links TRBV6-2 or TRBV6-3 to TRBJ1-5; a possible D gene is TRBD1 (5 bases). Germline-derived CDR1 and CDR2 are MNHEY and SVGEGT. CDR3 size: 14 residues. Trimming removed 7 bases at V and 3 bases at J, with 13 bases between. CDR3 nucleotide sequence: TGTGCCAGCACCCGGAGGGGCGACAATCAGCCCCAGCATTTT. It codes for CASTRRGDNQPQHF.